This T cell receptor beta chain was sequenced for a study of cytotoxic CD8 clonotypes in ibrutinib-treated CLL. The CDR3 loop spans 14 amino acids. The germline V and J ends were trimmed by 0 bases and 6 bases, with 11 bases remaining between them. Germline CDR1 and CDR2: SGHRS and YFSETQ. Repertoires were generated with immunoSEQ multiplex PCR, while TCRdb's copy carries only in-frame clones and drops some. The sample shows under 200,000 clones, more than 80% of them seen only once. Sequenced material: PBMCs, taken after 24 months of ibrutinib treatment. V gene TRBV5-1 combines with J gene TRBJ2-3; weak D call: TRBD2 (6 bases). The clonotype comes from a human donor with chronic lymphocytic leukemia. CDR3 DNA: TGCGCCAGCAGCTTGGAACTAGCAAGGGATACGCAGTATTTT. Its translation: CASSLELARDTQYF.